This TCR beta chain is from a study of blood T cells in healthy people across ages. The study, taken as a whole, reports: Investigators viewed diversity estimates from one million T cells as underestimates, the study reported. Long-lived donors exceeded aged donors in naive CD4+ cells and diversity. As age increased, TCR beta diversity per million T cells fell in a roughly linear fashion.

PCR was performed a second time for about 7 to 11 cycles using a sample-barcoded 5' primer and a J-beta primer mix. A single record per CDR3 protein comes from TCRdb applying MiXCR to the 5' RACE reads. The sample lists about 970,000 distinct CDR3 sequences, around 54% occurring once. CDR3 size: 15 residues. The J segment lost 4 bases and the V segment lost 4 bases, leaving 9 bases of the junction unmatched. Per the germline V gene, CDR1 is SGHRS and CDR2 is YFSETQ. A word on this clonotype: Its target is unknown.

RNA extraction gave at least 5 micrograms of total RNA per sample. The sample consisted of blood. The V and J genes are TRBV5-1 and TRBJ1-1; TRBD1 agrees at 8 bases. The receptor comes from a woman aged 55-70 years in good health. CDR3 sequence: CASSPNRGLGTEAFF. CDR3 in DNA: TGCGCCAGCAGCCCGAACAGGGGGTTGGGCACTGAAGCTTTCTTT.